The sequence of this T cell receptor beta chain was determined in a study of T cell responses to AZD1222 COVID-19 vaccine (dated by TCRdb to the early 2020s). Looking at the study overall: A total of about 230 trial participants underwent TCR sequencing, of whom nearly 210 received two doses of AZD1222 and some 26 received two doses of the MenACWY control vaccine. Trial participants were enrolled into age subgroups of 18-55, 56-69 and 70-plus years, which contained roughly 150, 30 and 60 TCR-sequenced participants, respectively.

The CDR3 regions of human TCRbeta chains were analyzed by immunosequencing. The source study handled its data this way. TCRs in the repertoires were matched against a reference library of SARS-CoV-2-specific TCRs that had been generated with the MIRA antigen-specificity platform. Breadth meant the fraction of unique TCRs that were SARS-CoV-2-associated, whereas depth meant the fraction of total T cells that were SARS-CoV-2-associated. Using the MIRA data, each spike-specific TCR was mapped to the spike region that the TCR reacts to and placed in a CD4 or CD8 class. Log10-transformed breadth and depth values were compared by one-way ANOVA with Sidak's multiple comparisons tests. TCRdb re-hosts the immuneACCESS table, in-frame sequences only. Its copies lack some clones; in the studies checked, an unresolved V gene accounts for under half of them, and the cause for the rest is not known. V and J calls and clone size are copied from that table; D and trimming were computed from the DNA. The sample contains around 90,000 clones, around nine tenths of them found a single time. The ten largest clones take up roughly 5% of the sample.

The time point label, read with the paper, signifies: baseline before first vaccination. This sample's treatment or condition label indicates: meningococcal conjugate vaccine given as trial control. Vaccinee samples came from UK trials COV001 and COV002, including a single-blind randomized controlled phase 2/3 trial of AZD1222 (ChAdOx1 nCoV-19) in healthy adults. For TCRbeta chain sequencing, PBMC samples from trial participants were taken at day 0 and at day 28 after the second dose. The junction carries 12 bases between V and J, which are trimmed by 1 base and 2 bases respectively. CDR1 SGHAT and CDR2 FQNNGV were looked up in the germline V gene. From its cysteine to its phenylalanine, the CDR3 spans 15 amino acids. Only the CDR3 DNA stays, 45 bases, in frame from base 1. As to this clone: Its antigen remains unidentified. Base qualities were left out, and no much larger clone turns up one base away.

Paper-wide results and their limitations: Reportedly, close to half of the unique spike-specific TCRs recognized epitopes lying outside the regions that are mutated in the B.1.351 and B.1.1.7 variants. Participants were mostly white British and included more females than males, and it was suggested by the authors that clonal diversity may have been underestimated. Conclusions about previously exposed vaccinees are limited, since just six AZD1222 recipients were seropositive for SARS-CoV-2 at baseline. Because no day 14 peak-response samples were available, the repertoires could be characterized only after the peak T cell response. After two AZD1222 doses, both the breadth and the depth of spike-specific TCRs were significantly higher than at day 0 and than in MenACWY recipients. The vaccine-associated CD4 TCRs covered the entire spike protein, and the dominant responses fell in regions 160-218 and 743-854. The 56-69-year group was small, and its depth increase did not reach significance, likely because of low power.

The V and J genes are TRBV11-2 and TRBJ2-7; the D gene cannot be resolved beyond TRBD1 or TRBD2, each matching 6 bases. The sample consisted of peripheral blood, taken on day 0 of MenACWY control vaccination. The source is an adult in good health. The CDR3 protein sequence reads: CASSLAGGPAYEQYF. Read as DNA, the sequence is TGTGCCAGCAGCTTAGCCGGGGGCCCAGCCTACGAGCAGTACTTC. Where the CDR3 stops, the reference TRBV11-2 and TRBJ2-7 genes take over; the full variable domain is EAGVAQSPRYKIIEKRQSVAFWCNPISGHATLYWYQQILGQGPKLLIQFQNNGVVDDSQLPKDRFSAERLKGVDSTLKIQPAKLEDSAVYLCASSLAGGPAYEQYFGPGTRLTVT.